This record covers a single T cell receptor beta chain. The data were produced by immunoSEQ multiplex PCR, yet TCRdb's version contains in-frame clones alone and is incomplete. The sample gives some 220,000 clones, around 80% of which show up once; 9.5% to 15% is in the top ten. The CDR3 loop spans 14 amino acids. V was trimmed by 2 bases and J by 7 bases, leaving 15 bases between them. Per the germline V gene, CDR1 is MDHEN and CDR2 is SYDVKM. This entry is derived from a study of blood T cell repertoires in COVID-19. Sequenced: peripheral blood. The rearrangement joins TRBV28 to TRBJ2-7; D may be TRBD2 (6 bases). The TCR originated in a human donor in a cohort sampled during active COVID-19. CDR3 protein: CASSLISGAGEQYF. The CDR3 coding sequence is TGTGCCAGCAGTTTAATCTCCGGGGCGGGGGAGCAGTACTTC.